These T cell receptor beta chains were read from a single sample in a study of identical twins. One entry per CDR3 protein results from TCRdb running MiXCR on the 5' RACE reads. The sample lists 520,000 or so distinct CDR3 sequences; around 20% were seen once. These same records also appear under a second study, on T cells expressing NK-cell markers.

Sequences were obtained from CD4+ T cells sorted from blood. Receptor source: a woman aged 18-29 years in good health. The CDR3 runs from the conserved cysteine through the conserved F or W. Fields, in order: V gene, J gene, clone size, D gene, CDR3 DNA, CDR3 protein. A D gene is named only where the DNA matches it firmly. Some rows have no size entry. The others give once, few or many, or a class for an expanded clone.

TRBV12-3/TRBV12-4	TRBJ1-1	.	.	TGTGCCAGCCGGATAGGAGGGTCGTGGTCCACTGAAGCTTTCTTT	CASRIGGSWSTEAFF
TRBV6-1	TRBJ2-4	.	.	TGTGCCAGCAGTCCCGGACATCTAGCCAAAAACATTCAGTACTTC	CASSPGHLAKNIQYF
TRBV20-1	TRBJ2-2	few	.	TGCAGTGCTAGTGGGAGCTTCGAGAGTAACACCGGGGAGCTGTTTTTT	CSASGSFESNTGELFF
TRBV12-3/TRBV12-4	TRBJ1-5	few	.	TGTGCCAGCAGTTTTTGGGTTACAGGTCAGCCCCAGCATTTT	CASSFWVTGQPQHF
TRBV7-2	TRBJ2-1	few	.	TGTGCCAGCAGCTTAGCGGGAGTGTCGAATGAGCAGTTCTTC	CASSLAGVSNEQFF
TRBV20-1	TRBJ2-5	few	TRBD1	TGCAGTGCTACCATCGACAGGGGGGAGACCCAGTACTTC	CSATIDRGETQYF
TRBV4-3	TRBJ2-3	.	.	TGCGCCAGCAGCCAAGATAACTATCGCACAGATACGCAGTATTTT	CASSQDNYRTDTQYF
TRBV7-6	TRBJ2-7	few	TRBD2	TGTGCCAGCAGTTATGGGACTAGCGGAACATACGAGCAGTACTTC	CASSYGTSGTYEQYF
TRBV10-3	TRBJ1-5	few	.	TGTGCCATCAGTGAGTCGAGCCAGAGGAATCAGCCCCAGCATTTT	CAISESSQRNQPQHF
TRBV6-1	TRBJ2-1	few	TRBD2	TGTGCCAGCAGTGAAAGGCGGGGGGACTCCTACAATGAGCAGTTCTTC	CASSERRGDSYNEQFF
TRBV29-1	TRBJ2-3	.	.	TGCAGCGTCCTGGGGGGCAGGGACGCAGATACGCAGTATTTT	CSVLGGRDADTQYF
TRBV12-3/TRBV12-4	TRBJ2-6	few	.	TGTGCCAGCCGAGGAGGCGGTGTAGTCCTGACTTTC	CASRGGGVVLTF
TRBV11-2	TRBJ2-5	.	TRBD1	TGTGCCAGCAGCAGACAGGGGGCGGAGGAGACCCAGTACTTC	CASSRQGAEETQYF
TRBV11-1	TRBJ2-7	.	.	TGTGCCAGCAGTTCTAGCGCCAGCTACGAGCAGTACTTC	CASSSSASYEQYF
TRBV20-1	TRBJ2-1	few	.	TGCAGTGCTAGAGATCCTCGGAGTAGCAATGAGCAGTTCTTC	CSARDPRSSNEQFF
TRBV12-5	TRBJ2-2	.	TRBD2	TGTGCTAGTGGGGCGGGAGGGCCTCACACCGGGGAGCTGTTTTTT	CASGAGGPHTGELFF
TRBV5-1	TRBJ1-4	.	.	TGCGCCAGCAGCTTGGGGGCTGGTGAAAAACTGTTTTTT	CASSLGAGEKLFF
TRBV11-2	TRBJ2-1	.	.	TGTGCCAGCAGTCATATGCAGGCGGTTTTCAATGAGCAGTTCTTC	CASSHMQAVFNEQFF
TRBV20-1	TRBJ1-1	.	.	TGCAGCCCCAGGGGACGCACTGAAGCTTTCTTT	CSPRGRTEAFF
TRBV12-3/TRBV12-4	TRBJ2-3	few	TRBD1	TGTGCCAGCAGTTCCGGGACAGGCGGAAGCACAGATACGCAGTATTTT	CASSSGTGGSTDTQYF
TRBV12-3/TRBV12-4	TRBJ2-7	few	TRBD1	TGTGCCAGCAGCTCCGGGAAAGGACAGGGGACCTACGAGCAGTACTTC	CASSSGKGQGTYEQYF
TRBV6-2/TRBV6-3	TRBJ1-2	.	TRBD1	TGTGCCAGCAGTAGAGGGACAGGGACCTATGGCTACACCTTC	CASSRGTGTYGYTF